The 20 T cell receptor beta chains reported below all come from one sample, sequenced in a study of PD-1 blockade in classical Hodgkin lymphoma. Relapses following autologous stem cell transplantation were seen in all patients, with brentuximab vedotin exposure varying. The table came from immunoSEQ multiplex PCR; TCRdb's copy has only in-frame clones and leaves some out. The repertoire holds 60,000 or so clones, with roughly 90% as singletons. Sequencing was performed on peripheral blood mononuclear cells (PBMCs), taken at baseline. The receptors were gathered from a human donor with classical Hodgkin lymphoma.

The rearrangement joins TRBV6-5 to TRBJ2-2; TRBD2 matches at 8 bases. V shed 7 bases and J 4 bases; nucleotides not matched to a gene: 5. CDR3 size: 14 residues. The germline gives CDR1 MNHEY, CDR2 SVGAGI. CDR3 region: CASTGLVGTGELFF. CDR3 DNA sequence: TGTGCCAGCACGGGACTAGTGGGCACCGGGGAGCTGTTTTTT.

In its sample, this clone was seen a few times. This chain links TRBV5-5 with TRBJ2-7; D uncertain. The CDR3 extends over 13 amino acids. The germline V gene encodes CDR1 SGHKS and CDR2 YYEKEE (reference sequence). V shed 4 bases and J shed 5 bases, with 13 bases lying between them. The CDR3 DNA sequence: TGTGCCAGCAGCCTCACTCCTCCCCACGAGCAGTACTTC. It encodes CASSLTPPHEQYF. Drawing the rest from reference TRBV5-5 and TRBJ2-7, the complete variable domain is DAGVTQSPTHLIKTRGQQVTLRCSPISGHKSVSWYQQVLGQGPQFIFQYYEKEERGRGNFPDRFSARQFPNYSSELNVNALLLGDSALYLCASSLTPPHEQYFGPGTRLTVT.

J is TRBJ2-2 and V is TRBV28, with D possibly TRBD1 on 5 matching bases. CDR3 length: 15 residues. The V end lost 3 bases, the J end lost 0 bases, and 8 bases lay between the germline ends. Germline assignment: CDR1 MDHEN and CDR2 SYDVKM. CDR3 region: CASSFQGSNTGELFF. For the CDR3, the DNA is TGTGCCAGCAGTTTTCAGGGTTCGAACACCGGGGAGCTGTTTTTT.

The chain couples TRBV5-1 to TRBJ2-7; D unclear. The CDR3 totals 12 residues. Per germline, CDR1 SGHRS and CDR2 YFSETQ. Trimming removed 0 bases from V and 6 bases from J, with 7 bases in between. This CDR3 is CASSLAAGEQYF. CDR3 bases: TGCGCCAGCAGCTTGGCCGCAGGCGAGCAGTACTTC.

The V call is TRBV7-8, the J call TRBJ2-7; possible D gene TRBD1, 6 bases. Trimming left V 0 bases short and J 7 bases short, with 10 bases between. The CDR3 runs to 13 residues. Germline V gene lookup returns CDR1 SGHVS and CDR2 FQNEAQ. Here the CDR3 reads CASSLATGWEQYF. The CDR3 DNA sequence: TGTGCCAGCAGCTTAGCCACAGGGTGGGAGCAGTACTTC.

The J gene is TRBJ2-7, the V gene TRBV29-1; 9 nucleotides agree with TRBD2. V gave up 4 bases and J gave up 4 bases; unmatched junction bases: 5. The CDR3 is 13 residues long. CDR1 and CDR2 (germline): SQVTM, ANQGSEA. CDR3 bases: TGCAGCGTTGGACTAGCGGATTATTACGAGCAGTACTTC. Amino acids: CSVGLADYYEQYF.

J is TRBJ2-7 and V is TRBV28, with TRBD2 as a possible D gene (5 bases). V was trimmed by 6 bases and J by 0 bases, leaving 6 bases between them. The CDR3 consists of 12 residues. The germline gives CDR1 MDHEN, CDR2 SYDVKM. Here the CDR3 reads CASSGGSYEQYF. As DNA, the CDR3 is TGTGCCAGCAGCGGAGGCTCCTACGAGCAGTACTTC.

The V gene is TRBV2, the J gene TRBJ2-1; no clear D. The CDR3 covers 13 residues. In germline, CDR1 is SNHLY, CDR2 FYNNEI. V was cut by 5 bases and J by 4 bases, with 9 bases left in between. For the CDR3, the DNA is TGTGCCAGCAGTTCCCTAGTATACAATGAGCAGTTCTTC. The encoded protein is CASSSLVYNEQFF. Combining the CDR3 with reference TRBV2 and TRBJ2-1 gives the whole variable domain EPEVTQTPSHQVTQMGQEVILRCVPISNHLYFYWYRQILGQKVEFLVSFYNNEISEKSEIFDDQFSVERPDGSNFTLKIRSTKLEDSAMYFCASSSLVYNEQFFGPGTRLTVL.

The rearrangement links TRBV7-6 to TRBJ2-7; D is ambiguous. Germline V lookup: CDR1 SGHVS, CDR2 FNYEAQ. V was cut by 1 base and J by 5 bases, with 9 bases left in between. CDR3 length: 13 residues. The CDR3 sequence is CASSLDRVNEQYF. In DNA form, the CDR3 reads TGTGCCAGCAGCTTAGATAGGGTCAACGAGCAGTACTTC.

J is TRBJ2-7 and V is TRBV18, with D hard to call. V lost 2 bases to trimming and J lost 3 bases, with 5 bases between them. From germline, CDR1 is KGHSH and CDR2 LQKENI. CDR3 length: 12 residues. CDR3 amino acids: CASSPRVYEQYF. The CDR3 DNA follows: TGTGCCAGCTCACCAAGAGTCTACGAGCAGTACTTC.

The V call is TRBV10-2, the J call TRBJ2-5, with a possible D match to TRBD1 (6 bases). The CDR3 contains 12 residues. The V and J ends lost 8 bases and 3 bases respectively, with 10 bases between them. Per germline, CDR1 WSHSY and CDR2 SAAADI. The CDR3 DNA follows: TGCGCCAGCCGTCGACAGGAAGAGACCCAGTACTTC. Its protein product is CASRRQEETQYF.

The V and J genes are TRBV2 and TRBJ1-4; D remains unclear. CDR3 length: 11 amino acids. Trimming took off 7 bases at V and 8 bases at J, with 8 bases between the two ends. Looked up from germline, CDR1 is SNHLY and CDR2 is FYNNEI. The CDR3 sequence: CASIVGEKLFF. The CDR3 region has the DNA TGTGCCAGCATCGTTGGCGAAAAACTGTTTTTT.

V is TRBV10-1 and J is TRBJ2-7; the D gene is possibly TRBD2 (6 bases). Germline lookup yields CDR1 WNHNN and CDR2 SYGVQD (reference sequence). V lost 8 bases, J lost 6 bases, and 8 bases lay in between. This CDR3 is built from 10 residues. CDR3 DNA sequence: TGCGCCAGCGGAGGGAGCGAGCAGTACTTC. It translates to CASGGSEQYF.

The V and J genes are TRBV6-1 and TRBJ2-1; D possibly corresponds to TRBD2 (6 bases). Germline V gene lookup returns CDR1 MNHNS and CDR2 SASEGT. V lost 7 bases to trimming and J lost 0 bases, with 13 bases between them. This CDR3 has 15 amino acids. Here the CDR3 DNA reads TGTGCCAGCACAAATGTGGGGGGCTCCTACAATGAGCAGTTCTTC. Protein product: CASTNVGGSYNEQFF.

By share of the sample, this clone is medium-sized (0.01 to 0.1%). Other DNA sequences in the sample encode the same CDR3. The chain links TRBV10-2 to TRBJ1-5; D not resolved. The CDR3 has 16 amino acids. V was trimmed by 0 bases and J by 0 bases, leaving 9 bases between them. CDR1 and CDR2 (germline): WSHSY, SAAADI. For the CDR3, the DNA is TGCGCCAGCAGTGAGTCCCCCGGGAATAGCAATCAGCCCCAGCATTTT. It yields the protein CASSESPGNSNQPQHF.

The sample holds a few counts of this clone. The rearrangement uses TRBV7-6 and TRBJ2-1, with D uncertain. The germline CDR1 and CDR2 sequences are SGHVS and FNYEAQ. The CDR3 has 14 residues. Trimming took off 1 base at V and 4 bases at J, with 8 bases between the two ends. CDR3 residues: CASSLETTYNEQFF. The CDR3 nucleotides read TGTGCCAGCAGCTTAGAGACGACGTACAATGAGCAGTTCTTC.

The gene calls are TRBV5-1 and TRBJ1-1; TRBD1 aligns across 9 bases. Germline V gene lookup returns CDR1 SGHRS and CDR2 YFSETQ. J gave up 6 bases and V 5 bases, and 8 bases lay outside the gene matches. The CDR3 has 14 amino acids. CDR3 DNA sequence: TGCGCCAGCAGGTTACAGGGGGCAATAGCTGAAGCTTTCTTT. It encodes CASRLQGAIAEAFF.

This sequence joins TRBV18 and TRBJ1-6; maybe TRBD1 (6 bases). The length of the CDR3 is 16 residues. Germline CDR1 reads KGHSH; CDR2 reads LQKENI. V dropped 6 bases and J dropped 5 bases, with 17 bases sitting between them. CDR3 region: CASSSTGWTNNSPLHF. CDR3 bases: TGTGCCAGCTCGTCCACAGGGTGGACGAATAATTCACCCCTCCACTTT.

The chain links TRBV2 to TRBJ2-4; TRBD2 matches 16 bases. This CDR3 comprises 13 residues. Looked up from germline, CDR1 is SNHLY and CDR2 is FYNNEI. J gave up 16 bases and V 5 bases, and 5 bases lay outside the gene matches. DNA for the CDR3: TGTGCCAGCAGTCAGGGACTAGCGGGAGGGGATTACTTC. Translating it yields CASSQGLAGGDYF. The full variable domain, completed using reference TRBV2 and TRBJ2-4, is EPEVTQTPSHQVTQMGQEVILRCVPISNHLYFYWYRQILGQKVEFLVSFYNNEISEKSEIFDDQFSVERPDGSNFTLKIRSTKLEDSAMYFCASSQGLAGGDYFGAGTRLSVL.

The rearrangement links TRBV5-1 to TRBJ1-1; weak D call: TRBD1 (6 bases). Between the trimmed V and J ends, which lost 6 bases and 0 bases, there was a span of 18 bases. Germline V gene sequence: CDR1 SGHRS, CDR2 YFSETQ. This CDR3 region has 16 residues. DNA of the CDR3: TGCGCCAGCACCCCCGGACAGAAAAACATGAACACTGAAGCTTTCTTT. Translating it yields CASTPGQKNMNTEAFF.